Listed below are T cell receptor beta chains from one sample, sequenced in a study of cytomegalovirus exposure and HLA in healthy donors. Generated by immunoSEQ multiplex PCR, the TCRdb table keeps only in-frame clones and is missing some. The profile shows about 160,000 clones, 70% to 80% of them singletons. Input material: PBMCs. These receptors originate from a middle-aged man in good health and CMV-seronegative. Both conserved end residues are part of each CDR3. For some rows the clone size is stated as once, few or many, or as a class when expanded; others skip it.

v_call: TRBV4-1
clone_size: NA
cdr3_length: 14
j_call: TRBJ1-2
cdr3_aa: CASSPADRDYGYTF

v_call: TRBV6-1
clone_size: once
cdr3_length: 17
j_call: TRBJ2-5
cdr3_aa: CASSEWGRGQGQETQYF

v_call: TRBV29-1
clone_size: NA
cdr3_length: 13
j_call: TRBJ2-1
cdr3_aa: CSVPPGTRNEQFF

v_call: TRBV12-5
clone_size: NA
cdr3_length: 15
j_call: TRBJ2-3
cdr3_aa: CASRGGGLWADTQYF

v_call: TRBV7-2
clone_size: NA
cdr3_length: 15
j_call: TRBJ2-1
cdr3_aa: CASSSERGVVNEQFF

v_call: TRBV6-4
clone_size: few
cdr3_length: 15
j_call: TRBJ2-3
cdr3_aa: CASSRTGGSGDTQYF

v_call: TRBV7-8
clone_size: NA
cdr3_length: 15
j_call: TRBJ1-4
cdr3_aa: CASSPGTGAGEKLFF

v_call: TRBV7-3
clone_size: NA
cdr3_length: 18
j_call: TRBJ2-5
cdr3_aa: CASSPRALAGGQAETQYF

v_call: TRBV10-3
clone_size: NA
cdr3_length: 14
j_call: NA
cdr3_aa: CAISESGTTYEQYF

v_call: TRBV7-2
clone_size: NA
cdr3_length: 17
j_call: TRBJ1-3
cdr3_aa: CASRLNSGPGSGNTIYF

v_call: TRBV7-3
clone_size: NA
cdr3_length: 14
j_call: TRBJ1-1
cdr3_aa: CASSVTGENTEAFF

v_call: TRBV29-1
clone_size: NA
cdr3_length: 16
j_call: TRBJ2-7
cdr3_aa: CSVEGLAGAGAYEQYF

v_call: TRBV6-6
clone_size: NA
cdr3_length: 12
j_call: TRBJ2-7
cdr3_aa: CASSLQIYEQYF

v_call: TRBV7-6
clone_size: few
cdr3_length: 15
j_call: TRBJ1-5
cdr3_aa: CASSLADGVDWPQHF

v_call: TRBV25-1
clone_size: NA
cdr3_length: 15
j_call: TRBJ2-7
cdr3_aa: CASSEYGQGPREQYF

v_call: TRBV10-2
clone_size: NA
cdr3_length: 14
j_call: TRBJ1-2
cdr3_aa: CASSQGALSGGYTF